What follows are 10 T cell receptor beta chains derived from one specimen sequenced in a study of cytomegalovirus exposure and HLA in healthy donors. Primers for the PCR totalled 60 Vbeta and 13 Jbeta. Clones were read by immunoSEQ multiplex PCR, and TCRdb kept only the in-frame ones, dropping some. The repertoire holds about 170,000 clones, with 79% as singletons. The sequencing input was PBMCs. These receptors were obtained from a woman in her fifties or sixties in good health and CMV-seronegative.

J is TRBJ1-2 and V is TRBV7-2; 7 nucleotides agree with TRBD1. This CDR3 contains 13 residues. V was clipped by 5 bases and J by 6 bases; unmatched bases: 6. Germline lookup yields CDR1 SGHTA and CDR2 FQGNSA. CDR3 bases: TGTGCCAGCAGCGCTGACAGGGTACATGGCTACACCTTC. This encodes CASSADRVHGYTF.

This clone was counted between two and nine times. J is TRBJ2-7 and V is TRBV19; the D gene is possibly TRBD2 (5 bases). The germline V gene has CDR1 LNHDA and CDR2 SQIVND (reference sequence). With 5 bases removed from V and 6 bases from J, the gap between germline ends came to 14 bases. CDR3 length: 13 amino acids. CDR3 in amino acids: CASSLGLPGEQYF. The CDR3 DNA reads TGTGCCAGTAGTCTCGGACTCCCCGGCGAGCAGTACTTC.

This chain connects TRBV6-6 to TRBJ2-5; D possibly corresponds to TRBD1 (6 bases). CDR1 and CDR2 from the germline V gene are MNHNY and SVGAGI (reference sequence). The CDR3 has 14 amino acids. V was cut by 4 bases and J by 5 bases, with 14 bases left in between. CDR3 nucleotide sequence: TGTGCCAGCAGTTTAGGGGGTTTAGGGGAGACCCAGTACTTC. It translates to CASSLGGLGETQYF.

J is TRBJ1-4 and V is TRBV28; no clear D. V was cut by 3 bases and J by 4 bases, with 9 bases left in between. Germline lookup yields CDR1 MDHEN and CDR2 SYDVKM. This CDR3 spans 14 amino acids. The CDR3 coding sequence is TGTGCCAGCAGTTTTGGAGTAAATAATGAAAAACTGTTTTTT. This encodes CASSFGVNNEKLFF.

The chain carries TRBV7-2 and TRBJ2-3, with TRBD1 matching over 7 bases. The germline CDR1 and CDR2 sequences are SGHTA and FQGNSA. The CDR3 sequence is 14 residues long. After removal of 5 bases from V and 4 bases from J, the junction contained 6 bases not matched to a gene. CDR3 sequence reads: CASSLRQGADTQYF. The CDR3 DNA follows: TGTGCCAGCAGCCTGAGACAGGGTGCAGATACGCAGTATTTT.

This chain connects TRBV28 to TRBJ2-1; 9 bases match TRBD2. Per germline, CDR1 MDHEN and CDR2 SYDVKM. The V gene end was trimmed by 5 bases and the J gene end by 0 bases; junction bases not matched to a gene: 17. The CDR3 has 20 residues. CDR3: CASSTTLAGVPMSSYNEQFF. CDR3 DNA sequence: TGTGCCAGCAGTACCACCTTAGCGGGAGTCCCTATGAGCTCCTACAATGAGCAGTTCTTC. Full variable domain (missing parts from reference TRBV28 and TRBJ2-1): DVKVTQSSRYLVKRTGEKVFLECVQDMDHENMFWYRQDPGLGLRLIYFSYDVKMKEKGDIPEGYSVSREKKERFSLILESASTNQTSMYLCASSTTLAGVPMSSYNEQFFGPGTRLTVL.

The CDR3 DNA is TGTGCCATCAGGGAGACATCCGGGGAGCTGTTTTTT. As protein: CAIRETSGELFF. This sequence joins TRBV10-3 and TRBJ2-2, with unresolved D. This CDR3 is 12 amino acids long. Germline assignment: CDR1 ENHRY and CDR2 SYGVKD. V gave up 6 bases and J gave up 6 bases, with 8 bases separating them.

This sequence joins TRBV27 and TRBJ2-3; no clear D. Germline V gene data show CDR1 as MNHEY and CDR2 as SMNVEV (reference sequence). The CDR3 spans 14 residues. V was pared by 5 bases and J by 2 bases, with 11 bases between. This CDR3 is CASSPSWATDTQYF. The CDR3 DNA reads as TGTGCCAGCAGTCCCTCCTGGGCCACAGATACGCAGTATTTT.

The gene calls are TRBV16 and TRBJ2-1; the D is unclear. The CDR3 is 14 residues long. The V end lost 2 bases, the J end lost 6 bases, and 11 bases lay between the germline ends. Germline-derived CDR1 and CDR2 are KGHSY and FQNENV. The CDR3 reads CASSQQAKTNEQFF. The CDR3 DNA follows: TGTGCCAGCAGCCAACAAGCAAAAACCAATGAGCAGTTCTTC.

This sequence joins TRBV6-1 and TRBJ1-5; D perhaps matches TRBD1 (6 bases). Germline lookup yields CDR1 MNHNS and CDR2 SASEGT. Deletions cut 2 bases from V and 1 base from J, with 9 bases between. The CDR3 length is 15 residues. This CDR3 reads CASSERGSSNQPQHF. The CDR3 DNA reads as TGTGCCAGCAGTGAAAGGGGGTCAAGCAATCAGCCCCAGCATTTT.